Each of the 14 T cell receptor beta chains below was sequenced from the same sample in a study of spatial heterogeneity in lung cancer. Time point described: blood at routine non-recurrence follow-up after resection. TCRdb analysed the 5' RACE reads with MiXCR anew, one entry per CDR3 protein. The table lists 110,000 or so distinct CDR3 sequences, under 14% of them singletons. This specimen was PBMCs, taken at follow-up. These TCRs come from a female donor with early-stage non-small cell lung cancer.

The rearrangement links TRBV7-2 to TRBJ1-5; possible D gene TRBD1, 5 bases. CDR1 is SGHTA and CDR2 is FQGNSA in the germline V gene. V lost 7 bases to trimming and J lost 3 bases, with 10 bases between them. The CDR3 spans 13 residues. The CDR3 loop reads CASNSGYNQPQHF. Here the CDR3 DNA reads TGTGCCAGCAACTCAGGGTACAATCAGCCCCAGCATTTT.

About this clonotype itself: This could be a read error, since a much larger clone is one nucleotide away. The rearrangement joins TRBV9 to TRBJ1-3; no clear D. This CDR3 has 15 amino acids. Per germline, CDR1 SGDLS and CDR2 YYNGEE. In DNA, the CDR3 is TGTGCCAGCAGCGGAAGACATTCCTCTGGAAACGCCATATATTTT. This sequence encodes CASSGRHSSGNAIYF.

This clonotype was observed many times. The rearrangement joins TRBV28 to TRBJ1-5; 9 nucleotides agree with TRBD1. Trimming cost V 3 bases and J 7 bases; bases outside gene matches: 4. Germline V gene sequence: CDR1 MDHEN, CDR2 SYDVKM. The length of the CDR3 is 14 residues. The CDR3 nucleotides read TGTGCCAGCAGTTTGAGGACAGGGGCACAGCCCCAGCATTTT. Protein: CASSLRTGAQPQHF.

This clonotype was counted many times. This chain links TRBV27 with TRBJ1-5; 8 bases line up with TRBD1. Germline lookup yields CDR1 MNHEY and CDR2 SMNVEV (reference sequence). CDR3 length: 14 amino acids. The J segment lost 7 bases and the V segment lost 2 bases, leaving 4 bases of the junction unmatched. The CDR3 spells CASSLGQGKQPQHF. The CDR3 DNA sequence: TGTGCCAGCAGTTTAGGACAGGGTAAACAGCCCCAGCATTTT.

The table lists this clonotype with many counts. The chain joins TRBV25-1 to TRBJ2-1; weak D call: TRBD2 (5 bases). Germline assignment: CDR1 MGHDK and CDR2 SYGVNS. The CDR3 length is 11 residues. Trimming removed 8 bases from V and 6 bases from J, with 8 bases in between. Here the CDR3 DNA reads TGTGCCAGCGGGAGAATCAATGAGCAGTTCTTC. The encoded protein is CASGRINEQFF.

The table lists this clonotype with many counts. V and J are TRBV27 and TRBJ2-3; D possibly corresponds to TRBD2 (6 bases). Germline V CDR1 and CDR2: MNHEY, SMNVEV (reference sequence). CDR3 length: 14 amino acids. With 2 bases removed from V and 4 bases from J, the gap between germline ends came to 10 bases. CDR3 amino acids: CASSLDWGADTQYF. The CDR3 DNA follows: TGTGCCAGCAGTTTAGACTGGGGGGCAGATACGCAGTATTTT.

This clonotype was counted ten times or more. The chain recombines TRBV7-9 with TRBJ1-2; TRBD1 aligns across 12 bases. The CDR3 sequence is 16 residues long. Germline assignment: CDR1 SEHNR and CDR2 FQNEAQ (reference sequence). The V and J ends lost 5 bases and 8 bases, in that order; junction bases with no gene match: 12. CDR3 sequence: CASSRTGTGGQRGYTF. DNA for the CDR3: TGTGCCAGCAGCCGGACTGGGACAGGGGGCCAACGAGGCTACACCTTC.

The V gene is TRBV28, the J gene TRBJ1-6; maybe TRBD1 (5 bases). In germline, CDR1 is MDHEN, CDR2 SYDVKM. The CDR3 is 15 residues long. V was shortened by 5 bases and J by 9 bases, with 17 bases between the two germline ends. The DNA of the CDR3 is TGTGCCAGCAGTCCCCTGGCGGGGGTTGTTTCACCCCTCCACTTT. As protein: CASSPLAGVVSPLHF.

The V and J genes are TRBV20-1 and TRBJ1-5; a possible D gene is TRBD1 (5 bases). The CDR3 is 13 residues long. V lost 2 bases and J lost 4, with 9 bases in between. The germline gives CDR1 DFQATT, CDR2 SNEGSKA (reference sequence). CDR3 in amino acids: CSARSQGNQPQHF. In DNA form, the CDR3 reads TGCAGTGCTAGATCCCAGGGAAATCAGCCCCAGCATTTT.

This clonotype occurred a few times. The J gene is TRBJ1-1, the V gene TRBV28; a weak D match, TRBD1 (6 bases). CDR3 length equals 12 residues. The V and J ends lost 6 bases and 8 bases respectively, with 13 bases between them. Germline CDR1 MDHEN, CDR2 SYDVKM. CDR3 loop: CASRDTGREAFF. Written as DNA, the CDR3 is TGTGCCAGCAGGGATACAGGGAGGGAAGCTTTCTTT.

The chain has TRBV7-2 and TRBJ2-1; TRBD1 is a possible D gene (6 bases). Germline CDR1 reads SGHTA; CDR2 reads FQGNSA. V was trimmed by 2 bases and J by 2 bases, leaving 10 bases between them. The CDR3 spans 15 residues. CDR3 sequence reads: CASSLPGVTYNEQFF. The CDR3 region has the DNA TGTGCCAGCAGCTTACCAGGGGTAACCTACAATGAGCAGTTCTTC.

Only a few counts were recorded for this clonotype. The chain couples TRBV9 to TRBJ1-5, with 8 bases fitting TRBD1. After removal of 2 bases from V and 5 bases from J, the junction contained 15 bases not matched to a gene. The CDR3 length is 18 residues. In germline, CDR1 is SGDLS, CDR2 YYNGEE. The CDR3 DNA is TGTGCCAGCAGCGTCCGGACAGGGTTAGCCCCTGTGTATCAGCCCCAGCATTTT. It translates to CASSVRTGLAPVYQPQHF.

This clonotype has ten or more counts. V gene TRBV4-3 combines with J gene TRBJ2-7, with TRBD1 as a possible D gene (5 bases). Germline values: CDR1 LGHNA, CDR2 YSLEER. The CDR3 has 15 residues. V was pared by 0 bases and J by 5 bases, with 14 bases between. In DNA, the CDR3 is TGCGCCAGCAGCCAAGATTTAAGGGGCCCTAACGAGCAGTACGTC. This encodes CASSQDLRGPNEQYV.

This clonotype has just a few counts. The rearrangement uses TRBV6-1 and TRBJ2-1, with 7 bases matching TRBD1. Germline CDR1 and CDR2: MNHNS and SASEGT. This CDR3 comprises 16 residues. V was pared by 10 bases and J by 0 bases, with 12 bases of the junction left unmatched. The CDR3 coding sequence is TGTGCCACCTCAGACCGAAACAGGGGCTCCTACAATGAGCAGTTCTTC. Translation: CATSDRNRGSYNEQFF.